Listed below are T cell receptor beta chains from one sample, sequenced in a study of cytomegalovirus exposure and HLA in healthy donors. Measured with immunoSEQ multiplex PCR; TCRdb has only the in-frame clones, and not every one. This sample yields about 190,000 clones, of which about four fifths are seen a single time; roughly 10% belongs to the top ten. The sequencing sample was made of PBMCs. Source of these receptors: a woman in her forties or fifties in good health and CMV-seropositive. Both conserved end residues are part of each CDR3. Fields, in order: V gene, D gene, clone size, J gene, CDR3 DNA, CDR3 protein. D genes are given only for firm matches. Not all rows give a size; the values are once, few, many and, for expanded clones, a class.

TRBV6-1,NA,once,TRBJ1-2,TGTGCCAGCAGAGAAACGACAGGTGGAGGCTACACCTTC,CASRETTGGGYTF
TRBV19,TRBD2,NA,TRBJ2-1,TGTGCCACCCGGGACTACTACAATGAGCAGTTCTTC,CATRDYYNEQFF
TRBV5-1,NA,few,TRBJ1-1,TGCGCCAGCATGGGAGGGGCGAGCACTGAAGCTTTCTTT,CASMGGASTEAFF
TRBV2,TRBD2,NA,TRBJ2-5,TGTGCCAGCAGTTTAGGGACTAGCGGGGCCCGGGAGACCCAGTACTTC,CASSLGTSGARETQYF
TRBV7-3,TRBD1,NA,TRBJ2-2,TGTGCCAGCAGCTCGAGACAGGGAAGGACCGGGGAGCTGTTTTTT,CASSSRQGRTGELFF
TRBV7-2,TRBD1,NA,TRBJ1-6,TGTGCCAGCAGTCCCGGGACAGGGAGCTCACCCCTCCACTTT,CASSPGTGSSPLHF
TRBV6-4,TRBD2,NA,TRBJ2-7,TGTGCCAGCAGCCCCCGGGGGGACGGGGGCGAGCAGTACTTC,CASSPRGDGGEQYF
TRBV10-3,NA,few,TRBJ1-1,TGTGCCATCAGGAGGGCGGACACTGAAGCTTTCTTT,CAIRRADTEAFF
TRBV5-1,NA,NA,TRBJ1-4,TGCGCCAGCAGCTTGGACCGAGCAACTAATGAAAAACTGTTTTTT,CASSLDRATNEKLFF
TRBV5-5,NA,few,TRBJ2-7,TGTGCCAGCAGCTCGTTGCCACGGCCGGGTGAGCAGTACTTC,CASSSLPRPGEQYF
TRBV19,NA,NA,TRBJ1-5,TGTGCCAGTAGTAGCCCGGGACACTATAATCAGCCCCAGCATTTT,CASSSPGHYNQPQHF
TRBV29-1,TRBD2,NA,TRBJ2-3,TGCAGCGTCCCTTTCCCAGCGGGGGGGGATACGCAGTATTTT,CSVPFPAGGDTQYF
TRBV4-1,TRBD2,NA,TRBJ2-7,TGCGCCAGCAGTCGTTTGGCCGGGGGGACGTCCTACGAGCAGTACTTC,CASSRLAGGTSYEQYF
TRBV6-6,NA,NA,TRBJ1-2,TGTGCCAGCACTAAGACTCTTCAAGACTATGGCTACACCTTC,CASTKTLQDYGYTF
TRBV4-1,NA,few,TRBJ2-5,TGCGCCAGCAGCCGGACAGAGCGCCAAGAGACCCAGTACTTC,CASSRTERQETQYF
TRBV2,NA,NA,TRBJ2-3,TGTGCCAGCAACCAAGGAGGTTACACAGATACGCAGTATTTT,CASNQGGYTDTQYF
TRBV4-2,TRBD1,NA,TRBJ1-6,TGTGCCAGCAGCCGGACGGGACAGTATAATTCACCCCTCCACTTT,CASSRTGQYNSPLHF
TRBV9,TRBD1,NA,TRBJ1-4,TGTGCCAGCAGCCCCCGTGAGGGGACAGGGGAAAAACTGTTTTTT,CASSPREGTGEKLFF
TRBV19,TRBD1,NA,TRBJ2-2,TGTGCCAGTAGTATTGACAGGGGGTTTAATACCGGGGAGCTGTTTTTT,CASSIDRGFNTGELFF
TRBV5-1,NA,once,TRBJ1-6,TGCGCCAGCAGCTCGGGACAACGACCCGATTCACCCCTCCACTTT,CASSSGQRPDSPLHF
TRBV7-9,NA,NA,TRBJ1-1,TGTGCCAGCAGCTTAGTTGTATCTCTGAACACTGAAGCTTTCTTT,CASSLVVSLNTEAFF
TRBV2,TRBD1,NA,TRBJ2-7,TGTGCCACCGTCGGGAACAGGGGCCCCTACGAGCAGTACTTC,CATVGNRGPYEQYF
TRBV19,NA,NA,TRBJ1-6,TGTGCCAGAGAGAGCTCCTATAATTCACCCCTCCACTTT,CARESSYNSPLHF
TRBV7-9,TRBD1,NA,TRBJ1-1,TGTGCCAGCAGCTCTCAGGGGGCTGGGACTGAAGCTTTCTTT,CASSSQGAGTEAFF
TRBV5-1,NA,NA,TRBJ2-2,TGCGCCAGCACCCCTCTAGGGGGGGACACCGGGGAGCTGTTTTTT,CASTPLGGDTGELFF
TRBV2,TRBD1,NA,TRBJ2-5,TGTGCCAGCAGGGGGAGGGACAGGGTGGAGACCCAGTACTTC,CASRGRDRVETQYF
TRBV18,NA,NA,TRBJ1-2,TGTGCCAGCTCACCGGTCAGAGAGGACTATGGCTACACCTTC,CASSPVREDYGYTF
TRBV19,TRBD1,once,TRBJ2-7,TGTGCCAGTAGTAATATCGTCGGACAGGGGAACTACGAGCAGTACTTC,CASSNIVGQGNYEQYF
TRBV29-1,NA,NA,TRBJ1-1,TGCAGCGCCTATGACTCGACACGGGAGAACACTGAAGCTTTCTTT,CSAYDSTRENTEAFF
TRBV28,TRBD1,NA,TRBJ2-4,TGTGCCAGCATGAAGGGGGCGATAGCCAAAAACATTCAGTACTTC,CASMKGAIAKNIQYF
TRBV5-1,NA,NA,TRBJ1-1,TGCGCCAGCAGCTTGGTAGCTGCGAACACTGAAGCTTTCTTT,CASSLVAANTEAFF
TRBV12-5,NA,NA,TRBJ1-2,TGTGCTAGTGGTTCCGCCCCAGGGTCCGGAAACTATGGCTACACCTTC,CASGSAPGSGNYGYTF
TRBV7-2,TRBD1,NA,TRBJ1-2,TGTGCCAGCAGCTTCACCGGGACAGGGGGTTCTAATACCTATGGCTACACCTTC,CASSFTGTGGSNTYGYTF
TRBV5-6,NA,NA,TRBJ1-2,TGTGCCAGCAGCCTCCATCCAGGTGGCTACACCTTC,CASSLHPGGYTF
TRBV5-4,NA,NA,TRBJ2-7,TGTGCCAGCAGCTTGAGGGGGGAGCAGTACTTC,CASSLRGEQYF
TRBV5-4,TRBD1,NA,TRBJ1-5,TGTGCCAGCAGTTGGGACAGACAGGGGTCCCAGCATTTT,CASSWDRQGSQHF
TRBV7-2,NA,NA,TRBJ1-2,TGTGCCAGCAGCCTGAGTGGGGGAACAGGGACCTATGGCTACACCTTC,CASSLSGGTGTYGYTF
TRBV5-5,TRBD1,NA,TRBJ1-1,TGTGCCAGCAGCCGGAAGACGGACAGGGGAAAGCCCCCAGCTTTCTTT,CASSRKTDRGKPPAFF
TRBV5-1,NA,NA,TRBJ2-1,TGCGCCAGCAGCTTCGGGGTGAATGAGCAGTTCTTC,CASSFGVNEQFF
TRBV5-1,TRBD1,NA,TRBJ1-6,TGCGCCAGCAGCCCAAGAACAGGGGAAGGTTCACCCCTCCACTTT,CASSPRTGEGSPLHF
TRBV7-3,TRBD2,NA,TRBJ2-2,TGTGCCAGCAGCTCAACTAGCGGGGGCATCGCCGGGGAGCTGTTTTTT,CASSSTSGGIAGELFF
TRBV7-9,NA,NA,TRBJ1-2,TGTGCCAGCAGCCCGGGACAAGACGGTGTGGGCTACACCTTC,CASSPGQDGVGYTF
TRBV7-8,NA,once,TRBJ2-4,TGTGCCAGCAGCCCCCCGGGGGTAGCCAAAAACATTCAGTACTTC,CASSPPGVAKNIQYF
TRBV2,NA,once,TRBJ1-2,TGTGCCAGCAGGGCAGGACATCATGGCTACACCTTC,CASRAGHHGYTF
TRBV5-4,TRBD2,NA,TRBJ2-7,TGTGCCAGCAGTTCTAGCGGGGGTTACGAGCAGTACTTC,CASSSSGGYEQYF
TRBV18,NA,NA,TRBJ1-1,TGTGCCAGCTACGAGGCCAGCGGGAGCGCTGAAGCTTTCTTT,CASYEASGSAEAFF
TRBV5-4,TRBD1,NA,TRBJ1-1,TGTGCCAGCAGCCCAGCACAGGGGGTGAACACTGAAGCTTTCTTT,CASSPAQGVNTEAFF
TRBV2,TRBD1,NA,TRBJ1-5,TGTGCCAGCGCTGGGACAGGGGTCTTCAATCAGCCCCAGCATTTT,CASAGTGVFNQPQHF
TRBV28,NA,NA,TRBJ1-3,TGTGCCAGCAGTAGAGCGGGCCCTGGAAACACCATATATTTT,CASSRAGPGNTIYF
TRBV6-6,NA,NA,TRBJ1-2,TGTGCCAGCAGTCTAGTGGAGCAGTATGGCTACACCTTC,CASSLVEQYGYTF
TRBV21-1,NA,NA,TRBJ2-7,TGTGCCAGCAGCAAGACGGGATCCTACGAGCAGTACTTC,CASSKTGSYEQYF
TRBV19,TRBD2,NA,TRBJ2-3,TGTGCCAGTAGTCAGACTAGCGGGGTTCGGGCTACGCAGTATTTT,CASSQTSGVRATQYF
TRBV19,NA,NA,TRBJ2-7,TGTGCCAGTAAAGGCGGCAGACCTTACTACGAGCAGTACTTC,CASKGGRPYYEQYF
TRBV7-9,NA,NA,TRBJ2-5,TGTGCCAGCAGCCCCTCCGGGTCGGAGACCCAGTACTTC,CASSPSGSETQYF
TRBV6-5,NA,once,TRBJ2-7,TGTGCCAGCAGAAACTCAAGGGGTCGGGAGCAGTACTTC,CASRNSRGREQYF
TRBV7-6,NA,once,TRBJ1-1,TGTGCCAGCAGCTTAGAGGGCAGGACAACTGAAGCTTTCTTT,CASSLEGRTTEAFF
TRBV15,NA,NA,TRBJ2-3,TGTGCCACCAGCCCGGACAGTAGCACAGATACGCAGTATTTT,CATSPDSSTDTQYF
TRBV5-1,NA,few,TRBJ2-7,TGCGCCAGCAGCCCAACCCCGGTCTTCGAGCAGTACTTC,CASSPTPVFEQYF
TRBV6-1,NA,once,TRBJ1-2,TGTGCCAGCAGTGAAAGGCACGGACGGGGCTATGGCTACACCTTC,CASSERHGRGYGYTF